The sample holds many counts of the clone carrying this TCR beta chain. This sample stems from a study of human T cells and chemical hapten exposure. Via MiXCR, TCRdb re-called the RACE reads, giving one row per CDR3 protein. The sample lists 84,000 or so distinct CDR3 sequences; 10% to 13% were seen once. Time point indicated: patch test 2, 6 weeks after DPC sensitization. This sample's treatment: therapeutic diphenylcyclopropenone sensitization with weekly scalp DPC. The V and J ends lost 6 bases and 10 bases, in that order; junction bases with no gene match: 8. The CDR3 length is 13 residues. The germline gives CDR1 MNHEY, CDR2 SVGEGT.

The TCR comes from a woman aged 25-40 years with alopecia areata. Some clones in this sample may be carry-over from other donors' samples. The rearrangement links TRBV6-2 or TRBV6-3 to TRBJ2-1; 8 nucleotides agree with TRBD2. The material sequenced was whole blood, taken in connection with sensitization to the hapten diphenylcyclopropenone (DPC). The CDR3 nucleotides read TGTGCCAGCAGCCTGGGACTAGTGGGCGAGCAGTTCTTC. It is translated as CASSLGLVGEQFF.